This T cell receptor beta chain is from a study of cytomegalovirus exposure and HLA in healthy donors. Primers for the PCR totalled 60 Vbeta and 13 Jbeta. Method: immunoSEQ multiplex PCR; TCRdb's copy keeps in-frame clones and lacks some. This sample has more than 150,000 clones; roughly 80% occur once, and the top ten carry approximately 6%. The germline V and J ends were trimmed by 6 bases and 3 bases, with 11 bases remaining between them. Germline V gene data show CDR1 as SGHTA and CDR2 as FQGNSA. The CDR3 length is 13 residues. Only a few counts were recorded for this clone. Sequencing input: PBMCs. V and J are TRBV7-2 and TRBJ2-5; no clear D. The TCR originated in a man aged 35 to 55 in good health and CMV-seropositive. As DNA, the CDR3 is TGTGCCAGCAGATCCGACGGAGAAGAGACCCAGTACTTC. It is translated as CASRSDGEETQYF.